This T cell receptor (beta chain) comes out of a study of CD8+ T cells in alopecia areata. In the study overall: At a dose of 5 to 10 mg twice daily, oral tofacitinib was given to treated patients. Study-wide points: Researchers say the link of baseline CD8+ expansion to response remains uncertain, with one nonresponder. Many expanded lesional clones persisted in scalp and blood during tofacitinib.

Comment on this clone: Its antigen is currently unknown.

Investigators isolated RNA and reverse transcribed it into cDNA to act as the sequencing template. The method was immunoSEQ multiplex PCR; TCRdb's version includes in-frame clones alone and lacks a portion of them. The sample records about 190,000 clones, more than 55% being singletons. Regarding treatment: oral pan-JAK inhibitor, 5-10 mg twice daily. This CDR3 spans 14 amino acids. Germline-derived CDR1 and CDR2 are SGHRS and YFSETQ. The germline V and J ends were trimmed by 0 bases and 3 bases, with 9 bases remaining between them. This chain connects TRBV5-1 to TRBJ2-5, with D possibly matching TRBD1 (6 bases). The sample consisted of CD4+ T cells sorted from blood, taken at week 4, from a patient treated with tofacitinib. This receptor was identified in a human donor with alopecia areata. The chain's CDR3 is CASSLEAGEETQYF. CDR3 nucleotides: TGCGCCAGCAGCTTGGAGGCAGGGGAAGAGACCCAGTACTTC.